This T cell receptor beta chain was recovered during a study of lymphopenia after photon versus proton radiotherapy. The CDR3 spans 14 residues. The V end lost 6 bases, the J end lost 3 bases, and 14 bases lay between the germline ends. Germline V gene sequence: CDR1 SGHVS, CDR2 FQNEAQ. Comment on this clone: The antigen is not known.

Study conclusions and caveats: Survival link was tested only in deceased patients; proton benefit remains a possibility. Proton therapy kept repertoires fairly stable, unlike photons, which gained effector/memory cells. Oligoclonal CD8+ Temra expansion after nadir drove photon patients' diversity drop.

TCRdb's copy holds only in-frame clones and misses some; the assay was immunoSEQ multiplex PCR. The data show about 22,000 clones, with about nine tenths seen just once and roughly 9.6% held by the top ten. The chain uses TRBV7-8 and TRBJ1-2, with D perhaps TRBD1 (5 bases). The input for sequencing was peripheral blood, taken from a patient treated with proton-based radiotherapy. This TCR was recovered from a woman in her seventies with pancreatic cancer. Some clones in this sample may be carry-over from other donors' samples. The chain's CDR3 is CASSERGTDYGYTF. The CDR3 region has the DNA TGTGCCAGCAGTGAGCGTGGGACGGACTATGGCTACACCTTC.